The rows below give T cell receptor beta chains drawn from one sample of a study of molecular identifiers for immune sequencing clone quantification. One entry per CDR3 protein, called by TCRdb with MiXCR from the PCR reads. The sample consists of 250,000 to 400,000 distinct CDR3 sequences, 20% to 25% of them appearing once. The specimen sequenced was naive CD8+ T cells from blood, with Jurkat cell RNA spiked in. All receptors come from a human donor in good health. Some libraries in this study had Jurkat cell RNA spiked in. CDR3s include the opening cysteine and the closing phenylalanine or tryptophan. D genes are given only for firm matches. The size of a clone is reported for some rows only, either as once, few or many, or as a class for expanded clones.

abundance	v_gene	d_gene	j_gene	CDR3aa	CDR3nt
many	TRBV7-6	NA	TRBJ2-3	CASSPGGGSTDTQYF	TGTGCCAGCAGCCCCGGAGGGGGGAGCACAGATACGCAGTATTTT
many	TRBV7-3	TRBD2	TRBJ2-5	CASSPDPLAGQETQYF	TGTGCCAGCAGCCCTGACCCCTTAGCGGGACAAGAGACCCAGTACTTC
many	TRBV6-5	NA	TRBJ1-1	CASSYSPDRNTEAFF	TGTGCCAGCAGTTACTCCCCGGACAGGAACACTGAAGCTTTCTTT
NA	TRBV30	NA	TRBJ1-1	CAWSRKGGGTEAFF	TGTGCCTGGAGTCGAAAGGGCGGGGGCACTGAAGCTTTCTTT
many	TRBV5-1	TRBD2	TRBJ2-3	CASTSTSGNTDTQYF	TGCGCCAGCACCTCGACTAGCGGAAACACAGATACGCAGTATTTT
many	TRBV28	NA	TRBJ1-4	CASSNPPRHEKLFF	TGTGCCAGCAGCAATCCTCCCCGGCATGAAAAACTGTTTTTT
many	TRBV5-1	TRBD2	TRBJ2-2	CASKDSGRPGELFF	TGCGCCAGCAAGGATAGCGGGAGGCCCGGGGAGCTGTTTTTT
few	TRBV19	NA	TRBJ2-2	CASSIPWGVRDHTGELFF	TGTGCCAGTAGTATTCCCTGGGGGGTAAGGGACCACACCGGGGAGCTGTTTTTT
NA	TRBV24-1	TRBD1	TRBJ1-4	CATASRRDRGLFQTNEKLFF	TGTGCCACTGCAAGTCGGCGGGACAGGGGATTGTTCCAAACTAATGAAAAACTGTTTTTT
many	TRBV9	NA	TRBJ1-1	CASSVGGITEAFF	TGTGCCAGCAGCGTGGGAGGGATTACTGAAGCTTTCTTT
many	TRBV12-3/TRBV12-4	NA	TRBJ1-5	CASSFTGARNQPQHF	TGTGCCAGCAGTTTCACGGGGGCCCGAAATCAGCCCCAGCATTTT
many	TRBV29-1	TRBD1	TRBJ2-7	CSVGQGTSEQYF	TGCAGCGTTGGACAGGGAACGAGCGAGCAGTACTTC
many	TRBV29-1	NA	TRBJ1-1	CSVEDQGRGAFF	TGCAGCGTTGAAGACCAGGGGCGAGGAGCTTTCTTT
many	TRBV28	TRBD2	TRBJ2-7	CAWGTSSYEQYF	TGTGCCTGGGGGACTAGCTCCTACGAGCAGTACTTC
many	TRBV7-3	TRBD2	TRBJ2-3	CASSPSIWREMGGDTQYF	TGTGCCAGCAGCCCAAGCATTTGGCGGGAGATGGGGGGAGATACGCAGTATTTT
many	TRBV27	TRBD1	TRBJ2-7	CASSQGVEQYF	TGTGCCAGCAGTCAGGGGGTTGAGCAGTACTTC
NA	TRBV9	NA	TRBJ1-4	CASSARQGSNEKLFF	TGTGCCAGCAGCGCGCGTCAGGGCTCTAATGAAAAACTGTTTTTT
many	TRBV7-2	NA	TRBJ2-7	CASSFGAGVGEQYF	NA
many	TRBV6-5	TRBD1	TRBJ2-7	CASSDRDRGNYEQYF	TGTGCCAGCAGTGACCGGGACAGGGGCAACTACGAGCAGTACTTC
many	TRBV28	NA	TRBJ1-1	CASSFLGTKNTEAFF	TGTGCCAGCAGTTTTTTAGGGACAAAGAACACTGAAGCTTTCTTT
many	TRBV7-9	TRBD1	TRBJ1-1	CASSLRWTGDEAFF	TGTGCCAGCAGCTTAAGGTGGACAGGGGATGAAGCTTTCTTT
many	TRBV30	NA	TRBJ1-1	CAWAGVGTEAFF	TGTGCCTGGGCAGGGGTGGGCACTGAAGCTTTCTTT
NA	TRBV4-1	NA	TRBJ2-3	CASSQGKGADTQYF	TGCGCCAGCAGCCAAGGGAAGGGGGCAGATACGCAGTATTTT
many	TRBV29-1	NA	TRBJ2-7	CSVLTPLGYEQYF	TGCAGCGTTCTGACCCCGCTCGGTTACGAGCAGTACTTC
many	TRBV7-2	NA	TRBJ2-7	CASSLRDASSYEQYF	TGTGCCAGCAGCCTCCGGGACGCTAGCTCCTACGAGCAGTACTTC
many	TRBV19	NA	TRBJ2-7	CASSFPGQEQYF	TGTGCCAGTAGTTTCCCCGGGCAGGAGCAGTACTTC
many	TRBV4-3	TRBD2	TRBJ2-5	CASSQDCRLLAGYETQYF	TGCGCCAGCAGCCAAGATTGCCGGTTGCTAGCGGGGTACGAGACCCAGTACTTC
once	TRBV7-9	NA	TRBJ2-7	CASSFAGSEQYF	TGTGCCAGCAGCTTTGCAGGGTCCGAGCAGTACTTC
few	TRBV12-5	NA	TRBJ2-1	CASAIDKRSYNEQFF	TGTGCTAGTGCCATAGACAAACGCTCCTACAATGAGCAGTTCTTC
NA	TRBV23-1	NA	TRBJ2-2	CARPSAANTGELFF	TGCGCCAGACCCTCGGCAGCGAACACCGGGGAGCTGTTTTTT
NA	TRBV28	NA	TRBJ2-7	CATATAYPYEQYF	TGTGCCACCGCGACAGCCTACCCCTACGAGCAGTACTTC
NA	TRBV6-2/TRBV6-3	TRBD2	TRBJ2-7	CASTQRGLSYEQYF	TGTGCCAGCACCCAGCGGGGCCTGTCCTACGAGCAGTACTTC
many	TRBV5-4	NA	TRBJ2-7	CASSPGTSPGEQYF	TGTGCCAGCAGCCCGGGGACTTCCCCAGGGGAGCAGTACTTC
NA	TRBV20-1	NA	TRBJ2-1	CSATSSNRDLNYNEQFF	TGCAGTGCCACATCAAGTAACAGGGACCTCAACTACAATGAGCAGTTCTTC
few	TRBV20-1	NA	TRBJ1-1	CSARDPEGTTTNTEAFF	TGCAGTGCTAGAGATCCTGAGGGCACCACAACGAACACTGAAGCTTTCTTT
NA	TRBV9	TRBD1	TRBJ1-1	CASSRYRGSLNTEAFF	TGTGCCAGCAGCCGCTACAGGGGGAGCTTGAACACTGAAGCTTTCTTT
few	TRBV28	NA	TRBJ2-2	CASSFGSGNTGELFF	TGTGCCAGCAGTTTTGGTAGCGGAAACACCGGGGAGCTGTTTTTT
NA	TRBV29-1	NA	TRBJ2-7	CSVEPENTYEQYF	TGCAGCGTTGAACCTGAGAACACCTACGAGCAGTACTTC
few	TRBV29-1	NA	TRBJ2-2	CSVDGGSNTGELFF	TGCAGCGTTGATGGGGGTTCGAACACCGGGGAGCTGTTTTTT
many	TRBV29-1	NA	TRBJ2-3	CSVEPRGVNTDTQYF	TGCAGCGTTGAACCCCGGGGCGTGAACACAGATACGCAGTATTTT
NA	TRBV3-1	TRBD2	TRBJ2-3	CASSHGLAGVRGTDTQYF	TGTGCCAGCAGCCACGGACTAGCGGGGGTTCGTGGCACAGATACGCAGTATTTT
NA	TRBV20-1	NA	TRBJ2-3	CSARAKDSWTDTQYF	TGCAGTGCTAGAGCTAAAGACAGTTGGACAGATACGCAGTATTTT
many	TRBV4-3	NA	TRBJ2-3	CASSQGSGTDTQYF	TGCGCCAGCAGCCAAGGGTCAGGGACCGATACGCAGTATTTT
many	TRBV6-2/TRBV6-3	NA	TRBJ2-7	CASSPPTGRGIYEQYF	TGTGCCAGCAGTCCCCCGACGGGCAGAGGAATTTACGAGCAGTACTTC
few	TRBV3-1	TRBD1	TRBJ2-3	CASSPRDRAYTDTQYF	TGTGCCAGCAGCCCCCGGGACAGGGCATACACAGATACGCAGTATTTT
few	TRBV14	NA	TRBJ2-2	CASSHLLGTHTGELFF	TGTGCCAGCAGCCACCTTCTCGGGACTCACACCGGGGAGCTGTTTTTT
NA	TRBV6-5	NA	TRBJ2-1	CASSWSGSSYNEQFF	TGTGCCAGCAGTTGGTCAGGAAGCTCCTACAATGAGCAGTTCTTC
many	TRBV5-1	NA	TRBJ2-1	CASSLEREYYNEQFF	TGCGCCAGCAGCTTGGAACGGGAGTACTACAATGAGCAGTTCTTC
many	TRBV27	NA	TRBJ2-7	CASSPGVEQYF	TGTGCCAGCAGTCCCGGGGTCGAGCAGTACTTC
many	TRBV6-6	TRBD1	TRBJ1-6	CASSYSSRFDRGNSPLHF	TGTGCCAGCAGTTACTCGAGTCGTTTTGACAGGGGCAATTCACCCCTCCACTTT
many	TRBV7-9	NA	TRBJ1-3	CASSLGDNSGNTIYF	TGTGCCAGCAGCTTAGGCGACAACTCTGGAAACACCATATATTTT
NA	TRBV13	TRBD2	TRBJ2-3	CASSPGLAGSLSVEDTQYF	TGTGCCAGCAGCCCGGGACTAGCGGGGTCCCTTTCAGTGGAAGATACGCAGTATTTT
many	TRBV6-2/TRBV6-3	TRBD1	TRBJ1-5	CASSYSGIARGQENQPQHF	TGTGCCAGCAGTTACTCGGGAATCGCCCGGGGACAGGAAAATCAGCCCCAGCATTTT
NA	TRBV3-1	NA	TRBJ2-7	CASSRPAGEQYF	TGTGCCAGCAGCCGGCCCGCCGGGGAGCAGTACTTC
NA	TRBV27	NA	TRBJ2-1	CASSLQGTYNEQFF	TGTGCCAGCAGTCTCCAGGGAACCTACAATGAGCAGTTCTTC
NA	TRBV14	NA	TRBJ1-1	CASSPAQGRAPYEAFF	TGTGCCAGCAGCCCTGCGCAGGGGCGGGCGCCCTATGAAGCTTTCTTT
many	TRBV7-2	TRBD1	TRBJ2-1	CASSLPQKPHRGYYNEQFF	TGTGCCAGCAGCTTACCCCAAAAACCACACAGGGGTTACTACAATGAGCAGTTCTTC
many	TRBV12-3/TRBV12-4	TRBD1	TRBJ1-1	CASSLEGQGLNTEAFF	TGTGCCAGCAGTTTGGAGGGACAGGGGCTGAACACTGAAGCTTTCTTT
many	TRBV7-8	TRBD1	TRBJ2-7	CASSLETTGVGSYEQYF	TGTGCCAGCAGCTTAGAGACCACAGGGGTAGGTTCCTACGAGCAGTACTTC
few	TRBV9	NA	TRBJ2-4	CASSGGRDDSAIQYF	TGTGCCAGCAGCGGGGGGAGAGACGACTCTGCCATTCAGTACTTC